This entry lists 7 T cell receptor beta chains sequenced from one sample in a study of blood T cell repertoires in COVID-19 (dated by TCRdb to between 2020 and 2021). Libraries were prepared through the immunoSEQ multiplex PCR assay. TCRdb limited this immuneACCESS table to in-frame rearrangements with V and J called. A share of clones is missing; checked studies link under half to unresolved V genes, and the rest is unexplained. Recorded for this sample are roughly 180,000 clones; just over 85% of them occurred a single time. 8% to 10% of the sample rests with the top ten. The sample comprised peripheral blood. Every receptor here comes from a man aged 55 to 70 with acute or convalescent COVID-19.

V usage is TRBV28 and J usage is TRBJ2-2; 8 nucleotides agree with TRBD2. Per germline, CDR1 MDHEN and CDR2 SYDVKM. V shed 10 bases and J 4 bases; nucleotides not matched to a gene: 14. The CDR3 is 16 amino acids. The CDR3 DNA reads as TGTGCCACGATACCGGGACTAGGGGGGGGCACCGGGGAGCTGTTTTTT. As protein: CATIPGLGGGTGELFF.

This sequence joins TRBV30 and TRBJ1-4, with D maybe TRBD1 (5 bases). The CDR3 contains 14 residues. Germline V lookup: CDR1 GTSNPN, CDR2 SVGIG (reference sequence). V was pared by 3 bases and J by 0 bases, with 8 bases between. CDR3 DNA sequence: TGTGCCTGGAGCAGGACACCAACTAATGAAAAACTGTTTTTT. Translating it yields CAWSRTPTNEKLFF.

This clone came up many times. The chain joins TRBV9 to TRBJ2-7; D is ambiguous. Germline assignment: CDR1 SGDLS and CDR2 YYNGEE. CDR3 length: 16 amino acids. V lost 0 bases, J lost 0 bases, and 13 bases lay in between. CDR3 in DNA: TGTGCCAGCAGCGTAGATATGACTTCTAACTCCTACGAGCAGTACTTC. Translation gives CASSVDMTSNSYEQYF. Together with reference TRBV9 and TRBJ2-7, the CDR3 gives the full variable domain: DSGVTQTPKHLITATGQRVTLRCSPRSGDLSVYWYQQSLDQGLQFLIQYYNGEERAKGNILERFSAQQFPDLHSELNLSSLELGDSALYFCASSVDMTSNSYEQYFGPGTRLTVT.

J is TRBJ1-5 and V is TRBV2, with a tentative D call TRBD1 (5 bases). Looked up from germline, CDR1 is SNHLY and CDR2 is FYNNEI. Trimming took 5 bases from V and 7 from J, leaving 18 bases between them. CDR3 size: 15 residues. CDR3 sequence reads: CASSRDRPGRQPQHF. Written as DNA, the CDR3 is TGTGCCAGCAGTAGAGACAGACCCGGGCGACAGCCCCAGCATTTT.

This clone was picked up one time. The rearrangement links TRBV6-5 to TRBJ1-5; the D is unclear. Germline V CDR1 and CDR2: MNHEY, SVGAGI. The CDR3 runs to 14 residues. V gave up 6 bases and J gave up 4 bases, with 13 bases separating them. CDR3 amino acids: CASRRTQLNQPQHF. As DNA, the CDR3 is TGTGCCAGCAGGCGAACACAGCTGAATCAGCCCCAGCATTTT.

This clone occurred a few times. This sequence joins TRBV19 and TRBJ2-2; TRBD2 agrees at 11 bases. Trimming cost V 4 bases and J 3 bases; bases outside gene matches: 4. Germline CDR1 reads LNHDA; CDR2 reads SQIVND (reference sequence). CDR3 length equals 16 residues. The CDR3 nucleotides are TGTGCCAGTAGTAAGCCTAGCGGGAGGTACACCGGGGAGCTGTTTTTT. Translation gives CASSKPSGRYTGELFF. Looking up the rest from reference TRBV19 and TRBJ2-2 gives the full variable domain: DGGITQSPKYLFRKEGQNVTLSCEQNLNHDAMYWYRQDPGQGLRLIYYSQIVNDFQKGDIAEGYSVSREKKESFPLTVTSAQKNPTAFYLCASSKPSGRYTGELFFGEGSRLTVL.

This clone is classed as medium-sized. The rearrangement links TRBV27 to TRBJ2-4, with D tentatively TRBD1 (5 bases). Per the germline V gene, CDR1 is MNHEY and CDR2 is SMNVEV (reference sequence). The V gene lost 5 bases and the J gene lost 8 bases, with 16 bases spanning the gap. This CDR3 has 14 amino acids. DNA for the CDR3: TGTGCCAGCAGTGAAAGGTCAGGGTTGGACATTCAGTACTTC. It translates to CASSERSGLDIQYF.